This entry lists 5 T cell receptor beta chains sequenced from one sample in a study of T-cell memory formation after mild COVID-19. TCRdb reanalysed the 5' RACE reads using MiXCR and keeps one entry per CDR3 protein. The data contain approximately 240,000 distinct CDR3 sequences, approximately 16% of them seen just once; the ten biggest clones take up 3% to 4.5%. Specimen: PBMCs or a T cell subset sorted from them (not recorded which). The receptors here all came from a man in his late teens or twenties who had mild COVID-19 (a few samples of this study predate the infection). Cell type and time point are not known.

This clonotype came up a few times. CDR3 amino acids: CASSLDSGPYEQYF. The CDR3 DNA follows: TGTGCCAGCAGTTTAGACAGTGGTCCCTACGAGCAGTACTTC. This rearrangement joins TRBV12-3 or TRBV12-4 to TRBJ2-7; no definite D call. CDR3 length equals 14 residues. Trimming took 1 base from V and 2 from J, leaving 9 bases between them.

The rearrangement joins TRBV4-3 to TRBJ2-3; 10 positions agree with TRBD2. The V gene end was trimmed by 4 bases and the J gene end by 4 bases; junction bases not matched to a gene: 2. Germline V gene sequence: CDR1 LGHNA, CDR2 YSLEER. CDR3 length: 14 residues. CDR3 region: CASSRTSGSDTQYF. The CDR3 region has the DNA TGCGCCAGCAGCCGGACTAGCGGTTCAGATACGCAGTATTTT.

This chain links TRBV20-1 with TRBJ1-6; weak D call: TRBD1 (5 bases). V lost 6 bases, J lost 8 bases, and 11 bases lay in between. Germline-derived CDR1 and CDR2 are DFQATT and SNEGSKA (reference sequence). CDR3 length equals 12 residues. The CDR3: CSASGGYSPLHF. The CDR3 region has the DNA TGCAGTGCCTCCGGGGGGTATTCACCCCTCCACTTT.

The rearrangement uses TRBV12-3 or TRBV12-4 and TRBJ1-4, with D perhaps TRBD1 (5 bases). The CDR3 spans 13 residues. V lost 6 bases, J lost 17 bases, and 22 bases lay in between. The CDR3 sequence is CASRISGGRAFFF. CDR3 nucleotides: TGTGCCAGCAGAATCTCCGGGGGTCGGGCTTTTTTTTTT.

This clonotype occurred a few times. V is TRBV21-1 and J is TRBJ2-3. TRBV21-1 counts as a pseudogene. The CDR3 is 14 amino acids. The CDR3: CASSKAPVPDTQYF. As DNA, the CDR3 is TGTGCCAGCAGCAAAGCTCCGGTCCCAGATACGCAGTATTTT.